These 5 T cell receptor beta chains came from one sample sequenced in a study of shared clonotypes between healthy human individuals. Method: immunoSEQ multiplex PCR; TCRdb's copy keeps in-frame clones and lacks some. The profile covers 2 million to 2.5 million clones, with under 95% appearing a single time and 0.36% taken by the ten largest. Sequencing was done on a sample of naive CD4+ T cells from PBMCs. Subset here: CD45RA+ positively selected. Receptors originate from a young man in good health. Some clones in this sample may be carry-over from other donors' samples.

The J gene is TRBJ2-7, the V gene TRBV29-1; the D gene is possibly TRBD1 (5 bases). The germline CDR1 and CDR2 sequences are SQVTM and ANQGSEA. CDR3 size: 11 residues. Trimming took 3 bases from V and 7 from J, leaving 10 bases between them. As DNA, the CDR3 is TGCAGCGTTGAGGACATTGAGGAGCAGTACTTC. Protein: CSVEDIEEQYF.

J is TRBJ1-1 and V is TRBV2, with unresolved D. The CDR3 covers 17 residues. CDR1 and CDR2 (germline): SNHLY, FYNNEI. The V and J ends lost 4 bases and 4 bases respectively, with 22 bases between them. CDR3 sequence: CASSGRQWGGRATEAFF. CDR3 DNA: TGTGCCAGCAGTGGACGCCAGTGGGGAGGGCGAGCCACTGAAGCTTTCTTT. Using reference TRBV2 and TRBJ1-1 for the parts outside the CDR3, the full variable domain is EPEVTQTPSHQVTQMGQEVILRCVPISNHLYFYWYRQILGQKVEFLVSFYNNEISEKSEIFDDQFSVERPDGSNFTLKIRSTKLEDSAMYFCASSGRQWGGRATEAFFGQGTRLTVV.

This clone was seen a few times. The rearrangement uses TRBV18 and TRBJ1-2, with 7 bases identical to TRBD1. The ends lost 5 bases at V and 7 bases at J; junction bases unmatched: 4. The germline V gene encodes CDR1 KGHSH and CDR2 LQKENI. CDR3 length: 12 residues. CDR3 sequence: CASSDRETGYTF. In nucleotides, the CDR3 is TGTGCCAGCTCAGACAGGGAGACTGGCTACACCTTC.

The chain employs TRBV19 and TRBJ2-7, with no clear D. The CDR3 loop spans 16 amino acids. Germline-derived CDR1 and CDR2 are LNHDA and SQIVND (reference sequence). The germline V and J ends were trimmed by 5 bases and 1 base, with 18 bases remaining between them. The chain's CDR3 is CASSSNQATNSYEQYF. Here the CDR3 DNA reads TGTGCCAGTAGTTCAAACCAAGCGACAAATTCCTACGAGCAGTACTTC. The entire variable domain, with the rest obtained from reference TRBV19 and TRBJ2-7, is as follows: DGGITQSPKYLFRKEGQNVTLSCEQNLNHDAMYWYRQDPGQGLRLIYYSQIVNDFQKGDIAEGYSVSREKKESFPLTVTSAQKNPTAFYLCASSSNQATNSYEQYFGPGTRLTVT.

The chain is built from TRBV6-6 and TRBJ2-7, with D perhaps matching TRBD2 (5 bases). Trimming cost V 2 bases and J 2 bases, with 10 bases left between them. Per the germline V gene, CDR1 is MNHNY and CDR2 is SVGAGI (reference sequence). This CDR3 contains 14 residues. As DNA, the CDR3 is TGTGCCAGCAGTTACGGTCGAGGGACCTACGAGCAGTACTTC. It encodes CASSYGRGTYEQYF.